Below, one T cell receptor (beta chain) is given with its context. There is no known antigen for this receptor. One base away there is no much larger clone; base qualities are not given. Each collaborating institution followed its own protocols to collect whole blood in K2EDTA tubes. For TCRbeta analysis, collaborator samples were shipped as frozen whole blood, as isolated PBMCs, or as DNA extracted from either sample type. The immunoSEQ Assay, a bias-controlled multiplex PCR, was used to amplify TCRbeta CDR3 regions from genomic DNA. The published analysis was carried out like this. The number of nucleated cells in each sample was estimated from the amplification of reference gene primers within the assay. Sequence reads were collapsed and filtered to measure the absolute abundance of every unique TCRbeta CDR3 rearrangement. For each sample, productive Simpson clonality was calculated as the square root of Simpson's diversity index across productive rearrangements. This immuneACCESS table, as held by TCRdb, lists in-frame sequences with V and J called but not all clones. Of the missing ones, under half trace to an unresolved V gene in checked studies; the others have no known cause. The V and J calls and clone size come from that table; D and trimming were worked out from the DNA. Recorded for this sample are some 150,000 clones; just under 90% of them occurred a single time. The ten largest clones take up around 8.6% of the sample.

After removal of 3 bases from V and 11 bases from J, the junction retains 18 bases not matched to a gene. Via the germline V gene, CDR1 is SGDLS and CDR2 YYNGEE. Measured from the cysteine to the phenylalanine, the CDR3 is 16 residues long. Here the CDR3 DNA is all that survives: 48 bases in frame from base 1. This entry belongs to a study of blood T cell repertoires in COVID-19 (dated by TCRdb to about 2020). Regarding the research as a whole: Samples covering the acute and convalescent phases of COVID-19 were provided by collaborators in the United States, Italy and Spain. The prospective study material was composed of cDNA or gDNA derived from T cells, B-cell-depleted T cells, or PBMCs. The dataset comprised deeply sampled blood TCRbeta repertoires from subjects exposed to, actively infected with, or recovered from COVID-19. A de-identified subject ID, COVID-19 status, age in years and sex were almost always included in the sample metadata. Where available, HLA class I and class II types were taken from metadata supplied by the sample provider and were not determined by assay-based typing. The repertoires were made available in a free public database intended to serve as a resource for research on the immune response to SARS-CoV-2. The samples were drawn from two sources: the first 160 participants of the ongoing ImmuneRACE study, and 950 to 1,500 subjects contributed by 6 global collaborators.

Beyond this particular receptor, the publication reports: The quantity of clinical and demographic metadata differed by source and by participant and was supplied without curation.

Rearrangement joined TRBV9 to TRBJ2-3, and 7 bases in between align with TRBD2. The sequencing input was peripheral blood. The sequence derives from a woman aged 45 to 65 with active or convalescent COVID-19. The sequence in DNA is TGTGCCAGCAGCGCCCCGGGACTAACCCCGGTTCGGGAGCAGTATTTT. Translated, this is CASSAPGLTPVREQYF.